Presented here are 3 T cell receptor beta chains from one specimen sequenced in a study of T cell repertoires in cytomegalovirus infection. TCRdb re-analysed the reads in MiXCR, keeping a single row per CDR3 protein. The table lists about 570,000 distinct CDR3 sequences, almost 40% of them singletons. These TCRs' antigens remain unknown. Sequenced here: cultured PBMCs, sampled from culture after CMV antigen stimulation. Receptors originate from a human donor in good health (CMV status not recorded). Some clones in this sample may be carry-over from other donors' samples.

The V gene is TRBV7-2, the J gene TRBJ2-2, with D hard to call. From germline, CDR1 is SGHTA and CDR2 FQGNSA. There are 14 residues in the CDR3. With 5 bases removed from V and 5 bases from J, the gap between germline ends came to 12 bases. DNA of the CDR3: TGTGCCAGCAGCCCCATAGGCAGGACCGGGGAGCTGTTTTTT. Protein: CASSPIGRTGELFF. Full variable domain (remainder filled in from reference TRBV7-2 and TRBJ2-2): GAGVSQSPSNKVTEKGKDVELRCDPISGHTALYWYRQSLGQGLEFLIYFQGNSAPDKSGLPSDRFSAERTGGSVSTLTIQRTQQEDSAVYLCASSPIGRTGELFFGEGSRLTVL.

V is TRBV7-6 and J is TRBJ2-2; D may match TRBD1 or TRBD2 (7 bases each). The germline gives CDR1 SGHVS, CDR2 FNYEAQ. This CDR3 is built from 15 residues. Trimming pared 3 bases from V and 6 bases from J, leaving 14 bases between. The CDR3 DNA follows: TGTGCCAGCAGCTTGTCCCAGGGGGGGTCCGGGGAGCTGTTTTTT. Its protein product is CASSLSQGGSGELFF.

This clonotype was found a few times. The V call is TRBV6-1, the J call TRBJ2-1; D may be TRBD2 (5 bases). Trimming removed 8 bases at V and 9 bases at J, with 14 bases between. Per the germline V gene, CDR1 is MNHNS and CDR2 is SASEGT. The CDR3 is 12 residues long. DNA for the CDR3: TGTGCCAGCGGACTCCGGCAGGCTGAGCAGTTCTTC. Encoded protein: CASGLRQAEQFF.